These 29 T cell receptor beta chains were all obtained from the same sample, sequenced in a study of cytomegalovirus exposure and HLA in healthy donors. PCR used 60 Vbeta primers and 13 Jbeta primers. Sequenced by immunoSEQ multiplex PCR; TCRdb stores in-frame clones only, minus some. The data show 130,000 or so clones, with around 65% seen just once and 1.8% held by the top ten. Sequenced: PBMCs. These TCRs come from a male donor in good health and CMV-seronegative.

This clone was observed a few times. The chain is built from TRBV16 and TRBJ2-7, with TRBD2 as a possible D gene (5 bases). Trimming shortened V by 0 bases and J by 7 bases, and 10 bases separated the two germline ends. Germline V CDR1 and CDR2: KGHSY, FQNENV. The CDR3 spans 13 residues. The chain's CDR3 is CASSQSGRGEQYF. In nucleotides, the CDR3 is TGTGCCAGCAGCCAATCAGGGCGAGGGGAGCAGTACTTC.

V usage is TRBV18 and J usage is TRBJ1-2; 7 nucleotides align to TRBD1. The CDR3 sequence is 15 residues long. Per the germline V gene, CDR1 is KGHSH and CDR2 is LQKENI. After removal of 3 bases from V and 2 bases from J, the junction contained 6 bases not matched to a gene. This CDR3 reads CASSPLGTVNYGYTF. In DNA form, the CDR3 reads TGTGCCAGCTCACCCCTCGGGACAGTGAACTATGGCTACACCTTC.

V gene TRBV5-8 combines with J gene TRBJ1-5; 10 positions match TRBD1. V gave up 4 bases and J gave up 7 bases; unmatched junction bases: 8. CDR1 is SGHTS, CDR2 YDEGEE, per germline. This CDR3 region has 15 residues. CDR3 nucleotide sequence: TGTGCCAGCAGCCCCGGGACAGGGGCTTCCCAGCCCCAGCATTTT. It translates to CASSPGTGASQPQHF.

The CDR3 DNA is TGCAGCGCGCTATTGGACAGGAACTATGGCTACACCTTC. Translated, it gives CSALLDRNYGYTF. The J gene is TRBJ1-2, the V gene TRBV29-1; TRBD1 matches at 7 bases. V lost 7 bases to trimming and J lost 2 bases; unmatched junction nucleotides: 7. The CDR3 totals 13 residues. The germline gives CDR1 SQVTM, CDR2 ANQGSEA.

The V gene is TRBV11-2, the J gene TRBJ2-5, with D maybe TRBD2 (8 bases). The V and J ends lost 0 bases and 4 bases respectively, with 24 bases between them. The CDR3 totals 19 residues. Germline V gene sequence: CDR1 SGHAT, CDR2 FQNNGV. In nucleotides, the CDR3 is TGTGCCAGCAGCTTAGATCAGGGGGAGCGGGGGAGGCGGGGAGAGACCCAGTACTTC. The encoded protein is CASSLDQGERGRRGETQYF.

This chain uses TRBV7-3 with TRBJ1-3; the D is unclear. The germline V gene encodes CDR1 SGHTA and CDR2 FQGTGA. The CDR3 is 16 amino acids. The germline V and J ends were trimmed by 0 bases and 0 bases, with 9 bases remaining between them. The CDR3 sequence: CASSLTGGISGNTIYF. The DNA of the CDR3 is TGTGCCAGCAGCTTAACGGGAGGAATCTCTGGAAACACCATATATTTT.

The sample holds a few counts of this clone. The chain joins TRBV4-3 to TRBJ2-7; 8 positions match TRBD1. V was pared by 4 bases and J by 0 bases, with 5 bases of the junction left unmatched. This CDR3 is built from 15 residues. From germline, CDR1 is LGHNA and CDR2 YSLEER. The CDR3 loop is CASSLGTGLSYEQYF. CDR3 coding DNA: TGCGCCAGCAGCCTGGGGACAGGTCTCTCCTACGAGCAGTACTTC.

This chain links TRBV5-1 with TRBJ2-7, with 9 positions matching TRBD1. The CDR3 contains 16 residues. From germline, CDR1 is SGHRS and CDR2 YFSETQ. V shed 0 bases and J 2 bases; nucleotides not matched to a gene: 6. The CDR3 region has the DNA TGCGCCAGCAGCTTGGCCGGGTGGGACAGGGCCTACGAGCAGTACTTC. This sequence encodes CASSLAGWDRAYEQYF. Full variable domain (remainder filled in from reference TRBV5-1 and TRBJ2-7): KAGVTQTPRYLIKTRGQQVTLSCSPISGHRSVSWYQQTPGQGLQFLFEYFSETQRNKGNFPGRFSGRQFSNSRSEMNVSTLELGDSALYLCASSLAGWDRAYEQYFGPGTRLTVT.

The rearrangement links TRBV4-1 to TRBJ2-2, with D maybe TRBD1 (6 bases). The CDR3 contains 17 residues. V lost 2 bases and J lost 4, with 17 bases in between. Germline CDR1 MGHRA, CDR2 YSYEKL. The CDR3 reads CASSQIGAGVVTGELFF. The CDR3 DNA reads TGCGCCAGCAGCCAAATTGGGGCAGGGGTAGTCACCGGGGAGCTGTTTTTT.

The chain uses TRBV6-1 and TRBJ1-2; maybe TRBD1 (6 bases). With 2 bases removed from V and 8 bases from J, the gap between germline ends came to 18 bases. CDR1 and CDR2 from the germline V gene are MNHNS and SASEGT. The CDR3 totals 15 residues. This CDR3 reads CASSESRSGTRGYTF. The CDR3 nucleotides are TGTGCCAGCAGTGAATCCCGGTCGGGGACAAGGGGCTACACCTTC.

This clone was picked up a small number of times. This chain uses TRBV15 with TRBJ2-3, with TRBD1 matching 8 bases. CDR1 LNHNV and CDR2 YYDKDF come from the germline V gene (reference sequence). Losses at the gene ends were 1 base for V and 4 bases for J; bases not matched to a gene: 4. The CDR3 is 15 amino acids. The DNA of the CDR3 is TGTGCCACCAGCAGAGGTGGGACAGGCTCAGATACGCAGTATTTT. Translating gives CATSRGGTGSDTQYF.

This clone was detected a few times. The CDR3 region has the DNA TGTGCCACCCGACGGACAGGGGGTATCAGTGGCTACACCTTC. It yields the protein CATRRTGGISGYTF. This chain uses TRBV28 with TRBJ1-2; TRBD1 matches 10 bases. Trimming cost V 10 bases and J 7 bases; bases outside gene matches: 12. This CDR3 contains 14 residues. Germline CDR1 and CDR2: MDHEN and SYDVKM.

The V and J genes are TRBV28 and TRBJ2-7; no clear D. V lost 3 bases to trimming and J lost 4 bases, with 16 bases between them. This CDR3 comprises 15 residues. The germline CDR1 and CDR2 sequences are MDHEN and SYDVKM. The CDR3 loop reads CASSFVGGYGYEQYF. The CDR3 nucleotides are TGTGCCAGCAGTTTTGTCGGCGGCTACGGTTACGAGCAGTACTTC.

This chain connects TRBV6-4 to TRBJ2-1, with a tentative D call TRBD1 (6 bases). Trimming took 4 bases from V and 8 from J, leaving 15 bases between them. The CDR3 contains 14 residues. In germline, CDR1 is MRHNA, CDR2 SNTAGT. Here the CDR3 reads CASSVEGGIYEQFF. The CDR3 DNA sequence: TGTGCCAGCAGTGTTGAAGGGGGAATCTATGAGCAGTTCTTC.

The chain links TRBV7-3 to TRBJ2-3; TRBD2 is a possible D gene (6 bases). Germline-derived CDR1 and CDR2 are SGHTA and FQGTGA. V was cut by 5 bases and J by 2 bases, with 8 bases left in between. CDR3 length equals 13 residues. The CDR3 nucleotides are TGTGCCAGCAGCCGCGGGATCACAGATACGCAGTATTTT. Translating gives CASSRGITDTQYF.

The chain joins TRBV2 to TRBJ1-2; tentative D call: TRBD1 (5 bases). The germline V and J ends were trimmed by 7 bases and 2 bases, with 8 bases remaining between them. In germline, CDR1 is SNHLY, CDR2 FYNNEI. The CDR3 covers 12 residues. CDR3 sequence: CASTKGNYGYTF. The CDR3 DNA reads TGTGCCAGCACCAAGGGGAACTATGGCTACACCTTC.

In its sample, this clone was seen a few times. The chain recombines TRBV6-5 with TRBJ1-2; TRBD1 matches at 8 bases. Germline loops: CDR1 MNHEY, CDR2 SVGAGI. The CDR3 contains 13 residues. V shed 4 bases, J shed 4 bases, and the junction held 2 bases outside the gene matches. The CDR3 sequence: CASSLQGGYGYTF. DNA of the CDR3: TGTGCCAGCAGTTTACAGGGGGGCTATGGCTACACCTTC.

V gene TRBV23-1 combines with J gene TRBJ2-7; D call uncertain. TRBV23-1 is given ORF status, its function remaining uncertain. V shed 10 bases and J shed 2 bases, with 9 bases lying between them. The CDR3 is made up of 11 amino acids. This chain's CDR3 is CAKTLTYEQYF. The CDR3 DNA follows: TGCGCCAAAACACTAACCTACGAGCAGTACTTC.

This clone came up a few times. The rearrangement joins TRBV19 to TRBJ1-4, with 7 nucleotides matching TRBD1. The germline V gene encodes CDR1 LNHDA and CDR2 SQIVND (reference sequence). There are 17 residues in the CDR3. V was pared by 4 bases and J by 0 bases, with 8 bases of the junction left unmatched. The CDR3 here is CASSRGTVTATNEKLFF. CDR3 in DNA: TGTGCCAGTAGTAGGGGGACAGTAACAGCAACTAATGAAAAACTGTTTTTT. The full variable domain, its missing parts supplied by reference TRBV19 and TRBJ1-4, is DGGITQSPKYLFRKEGQNVTLSCEQNLNHDAMYWYRQDPGQGLRLIYYSQIVNDFQKGDIAEGYSVSREKKESFPLTVTSAQKNPTAFYLCASSRGTVTATNEKLFFGSGTQLSVL.

This clone turned up a few times. The genes are TRBV4-2 and TRBJ2-3; 10 bases are shared with TRBD2. Germline assignment: CDR1 LGHNA and CDR2 YNFKEQ. This CDR3 is 18 amino acids long. V was pared by 0 bases and J by 4 bases, with 10 bases of the junction left unmatched. In nucleotides, the CDR3 is TGTGCCAGCAGCCAAGATAAGGAAAGCGGGGGGGCCCCAGATACGCAGTATTTT. Translation gives CASSQDKESGGAPDTQYF.

The chain carries TRBV11-2 and TRBJ1-2; TRBD1 matches 8 bases. Germline V gives CDR1 SGHAT, CDR2 FQNNGV. This CDR3 has 15 amino acids. V gave up 2 bases and J gave up 5 bases; unmatched junction bases: 7. The CDR3, as DNA: TGTGCCAGCAGCTTAACCGGGACAGGATCGTATGGCTACACCTTC. Translating gives CASSLTGTGSYGYTF.

This clone was observed a few times. The chain employs TRBV5-4 and TRBJ1-5; D is possibly TRBD1 (6 bases). V lost 0 bases and J lost 6, with 13 bases in between. Germline CDR1 reads SGHNT; CDR2 reads YYREEE (reference sequence). There are 15 residues in the CDR3. CDR3 nucleotide sequence: TGTGCCAGCAGCTTGGCGGGGGGGCTCAGTCAGCCCCAGCATTTT. Translated: CASSLAGGLSQPQHF. The entire variable domain, with the rest obtained from reference TRBV5-4 and TRBJ1-5, is as follows: ETGVTQSPTHLIKTRGQQVTLRCSSQSGHNTVSWYQQALGQGPQFIFQYYREEENGRGNFPPRFSGLQFPNYSSELNVNALELDDSALYLCASSLAGGLSQPQHFGDGTRLSIL.

The V gene is TRBV11-3, the J gene TRBJ1-3; no reliable D call. Germline CDR1 is SGHNT and CDR2 is YENEEA. The CDR3 loop spans 14 amino acids. Trimming took 1 base from V and 4 from J, leaving 8 bases between them. CDR3 nucleotide sequence: TGTGCCAGCAGCTTAGGGAGCGGAGGAAACACCATATATTTT. It codes for CASSLGSGGNTIYF.

The chain employs TRBV5-1 and TRBJ1-3; D ambiguous. CDR3 length: 15 amino acids. Per germline, CDR1 SGHRS and CDR2 YFSETQ. The germline V and J ends were trimmed by 4 bases and 8 bases, with 19 bases remaining between them. The CDR3 DNA reads TGCGCCAGCAGCGGAACCGAGGGTTCTGGGGACACCATATATTTT. It specifies CASSGTEGSGDTIYF. The full variable domain, completed using reference TRBV5-1 and TRBJ1-3, is KAGVTQTPRYLIKTRGQQVTLSCSPISGHRSVSWYQQTPGQGLQFLFEYFSETQRNKGNFPGRFSGRQFSNSRSEMNVSTLELGDSALYLCASSGTEGSGDTIYFGEGSWLTVV.

The V gene is TRBV6-4, the J gene TRBJ1-4; 7 positions match TRBD1. CDR3 size: 13 residues. The V and J ends lost 3 bases and 7 bases, in that order; junction bases with no gene match: 2. Per the germline V gene, CDR1 is MRHNA and CDR2 is SNTAGT. DNA of the CDR3: TGTGCCAGCAGTGAGGCAGGGGGTGAAAAACTGTTTTTT. Translated: CASSEAGGEKLFF.

The chain employs TRBV7-6 and TRBJ1-1, with D hard to call. Trimming removed 6 bases at V and 4 bases at J, with 15 bases between. The V gene's germline CDR1 is SGHVS and CDR2 FNYEAQ. The CDR3 covers 14 residues. The CDR3 DNA is TGTGCCAGCAGTCAAGAGGTTTACCCCACTGAAGCTTTCTTT. The encoded protein is CASSQEVYPTEAFF. Together with reference TRBV7-6 and TRBJ1-1, the CDR3 gives the full variable domain: GAGVSQSPRYKVTKRGQDVALRCDPISGHVSLYWYRQALGQGPEFLTYFNYEAQQDKSGLPNDRFSAERPEGSISTLTIQRTEQRDSAMYRCASSQEVYPTEAFFGQGTRLTVV.

This clone was seen once. The rearrangement uses TRBV9 and TRBJ1-1; TRBD1 matches 7 bases. Unmatched junction bases numbered 9, after V lost 1 base and J lost 3 bases. Looked up from germline, CDR1 is SGDLS and CDR2 is YYNGEE. CDR3 length equals 16 residues. The CDR3 protein is CASSVTGAGEDTEAFF. The CDR3 DNA follows: TGTGCCAGCAGCGTAACAGGGGCTGGGGAGGACACTGAAGCTTTCTTT.

This chain joins TRBV7-3 and TRBJ2-1, with 10 bases fitting TRBD1. Germline CDR1 is SGHTA and CDR2 is FQGTGA. The CDR3 extends over 14 amino acids. J lost 8 bases, V lost 5 bases, and 6 bases had no gene match. The CDR3 is CASSPGTGAYEQFF. DNA for the CDR3: TGTGCCAGCAGCCCGGGGACAGGGGCGTATGAGCAGTTCTTC.

The rearrangement uses TRBV28 and TRBJ1-4; D may be TRBD1 (6 bases). V lost 8 bases to trimming and J lost 16 bases, with 17 bases between them. In germline, CDR1 is MDHEN, CDR2 SYDVKM. This CDR3 is 11 amino acids long. CDR3 nucleotide sequence: TGTGCCAGCGACCAAACAGGGAATAGGTTTTTT. Translation: CASDQTGNRFF. Complete variable domain (other parts from reference TRBV28 and TRBJ1-4): DVKVTQSSRYLVKRTGEKVFLECVQDMDHENMFWYRQDPGLGLRLIYFSYDVKMKEKGDIPEGYSVSREKKERFSLILESASTNQTSMYLCASDQTGNRFFGSGTQLSVL.